This TCR beta chain was obtained from a study of identical twins. General study results and limits: It was out-of-frame TCR alpha sharing in monozygotic twins that models underestimated. Cord blood beta clonotypes present at high abundance carried fewer insertions; no such pattern appeared in memory repertoires. Beta out-of-frame twin sharing showed a weaker excess.

This clonotype came up many times. Its antigen remains unknown. With template switching, a universal primer site was added, and the cDNA carried unique molecular identifiers. A single record per CDR3 protein comes from TCRdb applying MiXCR to the 5' RACE reads. The table has around 450,000 distinct CDR3 sequences, 13% to 15% seen once. The CDR3 extends over 13 amino acids. The V end lost 5 bases, the J end lost 5 bases, and 12 bases lay between the germline ends. Germline CDR1 is SGHTA and CDR2 is FQGNSA. These records were also assigned to another study, of yellow fever vaccine responses in identical twins.

The receptor was isolated from a woman aged 18 to 35 in good health. The chain carries TRBV7-2 and TRBJ2-5, with D unclear. Sequencing was carried out using CD4+ T cells sorted from blood. CDR3 bases: TGTGCCAGCAGCCCACAACCCCAGGAGACCCAGTACTTC. Its protein is CASSPQPQETQYF.